The sequence of this TCR beta chain was determined in a study of cytomegalovirus exposure and HLA in healthy donors. The PCR had 60 Vbeta and 13 Jbeta primers. Produced via immunoSEQ multiplex PCR; TCRdb's table is partial and in-frame only. The sample yields approximately 88,000 clones, about 84% seen once. Germline lookup yields CDR1 SNHLY and CDR2 FYNNEI. V shed 5 bases, J shed 0 bases, and the junction held 9 bases outside the gene matches. The CDR3 spans 17 residues. The source of this sequence is a man younger than 35 in good health and CMV-seronegative. The chain uses TRBV2 and TRBJ1-1, with TRBD1 identical over 10 bases. Sequences were obtained from PBMCs. Here the CDR3 reads CASSPWTGGGMNTEAFF. In DNA form, the CDR3 reads TGTGCCAGCAGTCCCTGGACAGGGGGAGGGATGAACACTGAAGCTTTCTTT.